The source of this T cell receptor (beta chain) is a study of shared clonotypes between healthy human individuals. General study points: Among non-shared clonotypes, generation probabilities were lower than among those shared by all four donors.

Profiled with immunoSEQ multiplex PCR; TCRdb holds only in-frame clones, not every one. The repertoire consists of about 1.4 million clones, with roughly 96% occurring once and the leading ten covering 0.95% to 1.5%. Every one of the donors was a Caucasian adult that lived in Nashville, Tennessee. The CD4+ fraction was divided into a CD45RA+ naive subset and a CD45RA-negative memory subset. Comments on this clone: What it binds is not known.

Germline assignment: CDR1 LNHDA and CDR2 SQIVND (reference sequence). The CDR3 length is 15 residues. J was trimmed by 2 bases and V by 2 bases; bases with no gene match: 4. This TCR came from a man aged 25-45 years in good health. Input material: naive CD4+ T cells sorted from blood. The subset was: CD45RA+ positively selected. The chain links TRBV19 to TRBJ2-7; 9 bases are a match to TRBD1. The CDR3 region is CASSIQGQGAYEQYF. The DNA for the CDR3 is TGTGCCAGTAGTATACAGGGACAGGGAGCCTACGAGCAGTACTTC.